This T cell receptor beta chain was recorded in a study of T cells and Merkel cell carcinoma outcomes. The J segment lost 0 bases and the V segment lost 2 bases, leaving 4 bases of the junction unmatched. The CDR3 has 15 amino acids. Germline CDR1 and CDR2: MNHEY and SMNVEV (reference sequence). Here immunoSEQ multiplex PCR was the method, and the copy in TCRdb shows in-frame clones only, minus some. The table has 12,000 to 15,000 clones, approximately 92% seen once. This clone was seen just once. Sample: tumor tissue from Merkel cell carcinoma. This TCR derives from a human donor with Merkel cell carcinoma. The chain joins TRBV27 to TRBJ2-7, with 7 bases that match TRBD2. The CDR3 sequence: CASSLGAGPSYEQYF. The DNA of the CDR3 is TGTGCCAGCAGTTTAGGAGCGGGACCCTCCTACGAGCAGTACTTC.